This T cell receptor beta chain was recovered during a study of CD8+ T cells in alopecia areata (dated by TCRdb to the late 2010s). Notes on the research overall: Treated patients were enrolled in an open-label pilot trial of oral tofacitinib, 5 to 10 mg twice daily, for moderate-to-severe alopecia areata. TCRbeta CDR3 regions were amplified by immunoSEQ multiplex PCR with 35 Vbeta forward and 13 Jbeta reverse primers. High-throughput TCRbeta sequencing was used to examine T cell clonal expansion in alopecia areata in both the C3H/HeJ mouse model and human patients. Scalp clonality was compared across normal scalp (n=4), patchy alopecia areata scalp (n=8), and alopecia totalis/universalis scalp (n=8). RNA was extracted with the PAXgene miRNA kit for fixed scalp, the miRNeasy kit for PBMCs, and the RNeasy kit for mouse skin. For the treated patients, the SALT score, which quantifies what percentage of scalp surface area is affected, served as the measure of disease severity. Biopsies were taken from tofacitinib-treated patients at baseline and again at 4 and 24 weeks into treatment, and several of those patients also had a later scalp biopsy. Scalp tissue and sorted CD4+ and CD8+ peripheral blood T cells from patchy and totalis/universalis alopecia areata patients and from healthy controls were covered by human TCRbeta sequencing. Patients received tofacitinib for 6 to 18 months and were then followed off drug for 6 months to check for delayed response and recurrence. Study-wide findings and limitations: Because the treated cohort was small and had only one nonresponder, larger studies are needed to examine links between baseline CD8+ expansion and response. Scalp clonality and the number of expanded CD8+ clones among the top 100 scalp clones were significantly decreased by tofacitinib. Unlike mouse skin, which is dominated by gammadelta T cells, normal human skin has resident alphabeta T cells that are also sequenced, and this complicates analysis of the scalp TCR repertoire. Shared TCR sequences between patients were less evident than in mice, which may be partly attributable to HLA diversity in the patient population. During tofacitinib treatment, many expanded lesional clones stuck around in both scalp and blood, and this persistence may partly explain why relapse happens after treatment is stopped. Lesional scalp, especially in alopecia totalis/universalis, showed higher clonality and more expanded CD8+ clones than normal scalp, suggesting antigenic drive.

The treatment or condition label, read with the paper, signifies: oral pan-JAK inhibitor, 5-10 mg twice daily. Peripheral blood and lesional scalp punch biopsies were obtained from patients with alopecia areata. PBMCs were isolated by density centrifugation and stained for CD3, CD4 and CD8, and CD4+ and CD8+ T cells were sorted on a FACSAria. This clone was observed a few times. The antigen it recognizes is unknown. No base quality values were provided; no much bigger clone lies one nucleotide off. Libraries were constructed by the immunoSEQ multiplex PCR assay. To provide template for TCR sequencing, every sample had RNA extracted and reverse transcribed into cDNA. First-strand cDNA was synthesized with SuperScript III using a 2:1 mix of oligo-dT and random hexamers. A synthetic immune receptor repertoire was used to gauge amplification bias, and whatever bias remained was removed computationally. The source study handled its data this way. Raw reads were preprocessed for error removal, and CDR3 was defined according to IMGT conventions as running from the conserved cysteine to phenylalanine. Clonality was calculated as 1 minus Shannon entropy normalized by log2 of the number of productive unique TCRs. Scalp TCRbeta sequences were cross-referenced with sorted blood CD4 and CD8 repertoires so that the CD4 or CD8 identity of scalp clones could be inferred. The table was pulled from immuneACCESS by TCRdb, which kept in-frame rearrangements only. Such tables lose some clones; where checked, under half of the loss comes from unresolved V genes, and the rest has no known cause. V and J calls and clone size are given by that table; D and trimming were obtained from the DNA. In this sample the table shows 150,000 to 200,000 clones, around 64% of which occur a single time. The ten largest clones capture 1.3% of the sample.

This sequence was found in a human donor with alopecia areata. This specimen consisted of CD4+ T cells sorted from blood, obtained between weeks 49 and 50, from a patient treated with tofacitinib.

The DNA sequence is given as TGCAGCGTTGAGCGGGGGCTGTCAGATACGCAGTATTTT. Translated, this is CSVERGLSDTQYF. The chain is assembled from TRBV29-1 and TRBJ2-3, with TRBD2 as a weak D call on 7 bases. CDR1 and CDR2 were assigned from the germline V gene as SQVTM and ANQGSEA. The CDR3 sequence holds 13 residues, the cysteine and phenylalanine included. Only CDR3 DNA is held: 39 bases, read in frame from base 1. V loses 3 bases of germline sequence and J loses 4 bases, and the interval between the two ends is 11 bases.